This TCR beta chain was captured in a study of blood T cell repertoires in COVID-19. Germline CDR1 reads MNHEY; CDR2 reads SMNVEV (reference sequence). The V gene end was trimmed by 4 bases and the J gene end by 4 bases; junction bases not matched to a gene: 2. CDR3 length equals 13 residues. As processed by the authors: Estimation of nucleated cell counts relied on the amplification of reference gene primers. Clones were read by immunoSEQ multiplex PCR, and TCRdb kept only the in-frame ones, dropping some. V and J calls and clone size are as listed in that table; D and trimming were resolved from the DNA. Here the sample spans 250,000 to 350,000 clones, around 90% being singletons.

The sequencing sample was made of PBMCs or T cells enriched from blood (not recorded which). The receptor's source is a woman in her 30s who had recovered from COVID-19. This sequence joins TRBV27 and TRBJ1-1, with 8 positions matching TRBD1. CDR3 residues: CASSSRGLTEAFF. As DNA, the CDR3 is TGTGCCAGCAGTTCCAGGGGGCTCACTGAAGCTTTCTTT.